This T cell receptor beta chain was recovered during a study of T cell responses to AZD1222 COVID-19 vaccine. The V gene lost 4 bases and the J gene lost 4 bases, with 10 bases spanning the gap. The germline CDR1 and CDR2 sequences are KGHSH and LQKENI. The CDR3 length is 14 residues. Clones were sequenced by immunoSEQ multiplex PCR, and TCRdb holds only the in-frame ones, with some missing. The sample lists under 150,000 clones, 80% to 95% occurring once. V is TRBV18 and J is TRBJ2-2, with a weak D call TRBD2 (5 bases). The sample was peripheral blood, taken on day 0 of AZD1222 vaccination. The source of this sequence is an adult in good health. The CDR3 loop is CASSQEVGTGELFF. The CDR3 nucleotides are TGTGCCAGCTCACAGGAGGTGGGCACCGGGGAGCTGTTTTTT.